A single T cell receptor beta chain is shown here with its context. The CDR3 runs 14 residues. V lost 2 bases and J lost 3, with 8 bases in between. Germline CDR1 is KGHSY and CDR2 is FQNENV. In the study's own analysis: Reference gene primers were amplified, and this amplification served to estimate nucleated cell counts. Method: immunoSEQ multiplex PCR; TCRdb's copy keeps in-frame clones and lacks some. The V and J calls and clone size were taken over from that table, and D and trimming were inferred from the DNA. This sample has roughly 140,000 clones, with around nine tenths found just once. The data originate from a study of blood T cell repertoires in COVID-19. Study-wide background: From the United States, Italy and Spain came samples of acute and convalescent COVID-19. T cells, B-cell-depleted T cells, or PBMCs provided the cDNA or gDNA that served as material.

The chain couples TRBV16 to TRBJ1-5; D is unresolved. This TCR was recovered from a human donor in a cohort sampled during active COVID-19. The specimen was peripheral blood. CDR3 loop: CASSQRLANQPQHF. CDR3 sequence (DNA): TGTGCCAGCAGCCAAAGACTTGCCAATCAGCCCCAGCATTTT. Full variable domain (outside the CDR3, taken from reference TRBV16 and TRBJ1-5): GEEVAQTPKHLVRGEGQKAKLYCAPIKGHSYVFWYQQVLKNEFKFLISFQNENVFDETGMPKERFSAKCLPNSPCSLEIQATKLEDSAVYFCASSQRLANQPQHFGDGTRLSIL.